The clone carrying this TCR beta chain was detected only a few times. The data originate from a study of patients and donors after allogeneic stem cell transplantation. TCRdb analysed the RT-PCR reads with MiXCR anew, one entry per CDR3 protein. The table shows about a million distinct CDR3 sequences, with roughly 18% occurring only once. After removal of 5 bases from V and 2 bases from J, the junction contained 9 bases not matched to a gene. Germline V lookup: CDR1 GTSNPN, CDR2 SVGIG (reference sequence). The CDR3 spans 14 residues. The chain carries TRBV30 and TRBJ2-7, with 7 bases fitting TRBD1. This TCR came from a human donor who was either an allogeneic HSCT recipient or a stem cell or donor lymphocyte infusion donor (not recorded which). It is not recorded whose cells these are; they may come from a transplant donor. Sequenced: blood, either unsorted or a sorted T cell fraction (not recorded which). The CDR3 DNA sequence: TGTGCCTGGGACGCCCTCGGGACAGCCTACGAGCAGTACTTC. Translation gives CAWDALGTAYEQYF.